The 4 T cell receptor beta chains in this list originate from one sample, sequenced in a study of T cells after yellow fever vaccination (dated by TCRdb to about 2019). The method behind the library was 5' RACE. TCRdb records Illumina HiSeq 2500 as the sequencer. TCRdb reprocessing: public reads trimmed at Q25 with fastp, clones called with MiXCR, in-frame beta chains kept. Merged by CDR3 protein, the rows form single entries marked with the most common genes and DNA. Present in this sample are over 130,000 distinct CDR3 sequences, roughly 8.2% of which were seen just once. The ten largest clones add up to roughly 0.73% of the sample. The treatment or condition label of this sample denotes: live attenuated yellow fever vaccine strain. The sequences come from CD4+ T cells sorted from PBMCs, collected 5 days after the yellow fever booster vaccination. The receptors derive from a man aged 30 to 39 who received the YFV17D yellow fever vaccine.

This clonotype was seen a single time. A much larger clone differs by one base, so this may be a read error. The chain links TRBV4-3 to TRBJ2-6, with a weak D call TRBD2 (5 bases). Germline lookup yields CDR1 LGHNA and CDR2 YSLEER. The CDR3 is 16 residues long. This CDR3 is CASSHDVGIGVNVLTF. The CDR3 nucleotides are TGCGCCAGCAGCCATGATGTAGGGATCGGGGTCAACGTCCTGACTTTC.

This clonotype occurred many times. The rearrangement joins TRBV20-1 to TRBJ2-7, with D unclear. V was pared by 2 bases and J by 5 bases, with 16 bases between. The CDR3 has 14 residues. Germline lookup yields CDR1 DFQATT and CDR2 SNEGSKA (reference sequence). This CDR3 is CSARKTPMGNEQYF. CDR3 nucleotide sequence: TGCAGTGCTAGAAAGACTCCTATGGGGAACGAGCAGTACTTC.

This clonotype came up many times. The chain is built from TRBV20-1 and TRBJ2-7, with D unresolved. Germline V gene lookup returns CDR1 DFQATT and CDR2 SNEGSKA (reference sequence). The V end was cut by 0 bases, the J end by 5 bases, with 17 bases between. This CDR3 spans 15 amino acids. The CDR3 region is CSARDGQRQFDEQYF. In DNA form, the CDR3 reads TGCAGTGCTAGAGACGGCCAGCGCCAATTTGACGAGCAGTACTTC.

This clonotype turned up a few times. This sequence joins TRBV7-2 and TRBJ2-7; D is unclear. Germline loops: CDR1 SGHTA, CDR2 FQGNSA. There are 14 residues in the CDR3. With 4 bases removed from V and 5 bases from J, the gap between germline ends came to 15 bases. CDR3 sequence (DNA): TGTGCCAGCAGCTCCAGATTGGGCGGAAACGAGCAGTACTTC. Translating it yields CASSSRLGGNEQYF.